A selection of T cell receptor beta chains follows, all from one sample in a study of T cell responses to AZD1222 COVID-19 vaccine. Libraries were prepared by immunoSEQ multiplex PCR; TCRdb keeps only in-frame clonotypes and omits some of them. The sample lists over 95,000 clones, more than 85% occurring once. This specimen consisted of peripheral blood, obtained on day 0 of AZD1222 vaccination. Receptors originate from an adult in good health. Both conserved end residues are part of each CDR3. The order of the fields is D gene, clone size, V gene, J gene, CDR3 DNA, CDR3 protein. A D gene is named only where the DNA matches it firmly. Rows give clone size only sometimes, using once, few, many, or a class for an expanded clone.

d_gene: .; abundance: .; v_gene: TRBV9; j_gene: TRBJ2-3; CDR3nt: TGTGCCAGCAGCGTAGAGAAGAGGGGTCGGGCGGGGAGCACAGATACGCAGTATTTT; CDR3aa: CASSVEKRGRAGSTDTQYF
d_gene: .; abundance: .; v_gene: TRBV5-1; j_gene: TRBJ2-7; CDR3nt: TGCGCCAGCAGGTTGGATCGGGGGCGCGGAGTCGAGCAGTACTTC; CDR3aa: CASRLDRGRGVEQYF
d_gene: .; abundance: .; v_gene: TRBV5-1; j_gene: TRBJ2-3; CDR3nt: TGCGCCAGCAGCTTGGGTGGGAGAGGTCAAGATACGCAGTATTTT; CDR3aa: CASSLGGRGQDTQYF
d_gene: .; abundance: .; v_gene: TRBV6-1; j_gene: TRBJ1-2; CDR3nt: TGTGCCAGCAGTGACGGGCCCGGGAGGAGTGGCTACACCTTC; CDR3aa: CASSDGPGRSGYTF
d_gene: .; abundance: .; v_gene: TRBV3-1/TRBV3-2; j_gene: TRBJ1-6; CDR3nt: TGTGCCAGCAGCCTGTACGGGGGCTCCTATAATTCACCCCTCCACTTT; CDR3aa: CASSLYGGSYNSPLHF
d_gene: .; abundance: once; v_gene: TRBV12-3/TRBV12-4; j_gene: TRBJ2-7; CDR3nt: TGTGCCAGCAGTTTATCGACTGAGCAGTACTTC; CDR3aa: CASSLSTEQYF
d_gene: .; abundance: .; v_gene: TRBV14; j_gene: TRBJ1-1; CDR3nt: TGTGCCAGCAGCCAAGATCTCGGGGGGACTGAAGCTTTCTTT; CDR3aa: CASSQDLGGTEAFF
d_gene: .; abundance: .; v_gene: TRBV5-1; j_gene: TRBJ2-5; CDR3nt: TGCGCCAGCAGCCGCGGGGCCTACCAAGAGACCCAGTACTTC; CDR3aa: CASSRGAYQETQYF
d_gene: .; abundance: .; v_gene: TRBV6-4; j_gene: TRBJ1-2; CDR3nt: TGTGCCAGCAGTGACCCCCAACGGGGGATTGGCTACACCTTC; CDR3aa: CASSDPQRGIGYTF
d_gene: TRBD1; abundance: .; v_gene: TRBV5-1; j_gene: TRBJ2-2; CDR3nt: TGCGCCAGCAGGGGACAGGGCGACACCGGGGAGCTGTTTTTT; CDR3aa: CASRGQGDTGELFF
d_gene: .; abundance: .; v_gene: TRBV18; j_gene: TRBJ2-2; CDR3nt: TGTGCCAGCTCACTAACGAACGGGAACACCGGGGAGCTGTTTTTT; CDR3aa: CASSLTNGNTGELFF
d_gene: TRBD1; abundance: .; v_gene: TRBV28; j_gene: TRBJ1-3; CDR3nt: TGTGCCACCCTAACAGGGGGCCCCTCTGGAAACACCATATATTTT; CDR3aa: CATLTGGPSGNTIYF
d_gene: .; abundance: .; v_gene: TRBV3-1/TRBV3-2; j_gene: TRBJ1-2; CDR3nt: TGTGCCAGCAGCCAAGATCTATTAGTAGGGAGTGGCTACACCTTC; CDR3aa: CASSQDLLVGSGYTF
d_gene: TRBD1; abundance: .; v_gene: TRBV5-4; j_gene: TRBJ1-2; CDR3nt: TGTGCCAGCAGCTTGGGAGGGGGACAGGGCTATGGCTACACCTTC; CDR3aa: CASSLGGGQGYGYTF
d_gene: .; abundance: .; v_gene: TRBV6-2/TRBV6-3; j_gene: TRBJ1-5; CDR3nt: TGTGCCAGCAGTTCTGAGGCACGGAGCAATCAGCCCCAGCATTTT; CDR3aa: CASSSEARSNQPQHF
d_gene: .; abundance: .; v_gene: TRBV7-3; j_gene: TRBJ2-2; CDR3nt: TGTGCCAGCAGCCCCGGGACATTTAACACCGGGGAGCTGTTTTTT; CDR3aa: CASSPGTFNTGELFF
d_gene: TRBD1; abundance: .; v_gene: TRBV19; j_gene: TRBJ1-4; CDR3nt: TGTGCCAGTAGCAGAGACAGGGGGCCACCTAATGAAAAACTGTTTTTT; CDR3aa: CASSRDRGPPNEKLFF
d_gene: .; abundance: .; v_gene: TRBV5-1; j_gene: TRBJ1-1; CDR3nt: TGCGCCAGCAGCTCCCCCCGAGGGGGGGCTGAAACTGAAGCTTTCTTT; CDR3aa: CASSSPRGGAETEAFF
d_gene: .; abundance: .; v_gene: TRBV7-2; j_gene: TRBJ2-1; CDR3nt: TGTGCCAGCAGCTTAGCTGGAAACAATGAGCAGTTCTTC; CDR3aa: CASSLAGNNEQFF
d_gene: .; abundance: .; v_gene: TRBV19; j_gene: TRBJ1-2; CDR3nt: TGTGCCAGTACGACGGCCCCGTATGGCTACACCTTC; CDR3aa: CASTTAPYGYTF
d_gene: .; abundance: .; v_gene: TRBV11-2; j_gene: TRBJ1-2; CDR3nt: TGTGCCAGCAGCTCTTTCAGGAGCTCTGGCGGCCTTCGAGGCGGCTACACCTTC; CDR3aa: CASSSFRSSGGLRGGYTF
d_gene: .; abundance: .; v_gene: TRBV5-1; j_gene: TRBJ1-2; CDR3nt: TGCGCCAGCAGCTATTCAGGGGTGCCTAACTATGGCTACACCTTC; CDR3aa: CASSYSGVPNYGYTF
d_gene: .; abundance: .; v_gene: TRBV6-2/TRBV6-3; j_gene: TRBJ1-5; CDR3nt: TGTGCCAGCAGTTTCAACGGCGAGAATCAGCCCCAGCATTTT; CDR3aa: CASSFNGENQPQHF
d_gene: TRBD1; abundance: .; v_gene: TRBV7-9; j_gene: TRBJ1-2; CDR3nt: TGTGCCAGCAGCTTAGGCTCGGGACAGGACAACTATGGCTACACCTTC; CDR3aa: CASSLGSGQDNYGYTF